This T cell receptor (beta chain) was captured by sequencing in a study of cytomegalovirus exposure and HLA in healthy donors. Overall study results and limits: Later analysis reportedly placed an Asian-associated ancestry cluster below the roughly 640-donor mean in N-insertions. Prior analysis indicated that the majority of TCR beta V segments exhibited productivity approximately 87% or approximately 30% of the time.

A note on this clone: Its antigen is not known.

V was cut by 3 bases and J by 3 bases, with 14 bases left in between. The CDR3 contains 15 residues. Germline loops: CDR1 LNHDA, CDR2 SQIVND (reference sequence). PCR primers comprised 60 Vbeta and 13 Jbeta primers. Using immunoSEQ multiplex PCR, the repertoire was profiled, and TCRdb retains in-frame clones only, with some absent. Of approximately 150,000 clones in the sample, 80% to 85% were seen once. The source of this sequence is a boy younger than 10 in good health and CMV-seronegative. This rearrangement joins TRBV19 to TRBJ1-1; D is undetermined. Input material: PBMCs. The CDR3 DNA follows: TGTGCCAGTAGTATTGGTACAGTTGAACACACTGAAGCTTTCTTT. Translated: CASSIGTVEHTEAFF.